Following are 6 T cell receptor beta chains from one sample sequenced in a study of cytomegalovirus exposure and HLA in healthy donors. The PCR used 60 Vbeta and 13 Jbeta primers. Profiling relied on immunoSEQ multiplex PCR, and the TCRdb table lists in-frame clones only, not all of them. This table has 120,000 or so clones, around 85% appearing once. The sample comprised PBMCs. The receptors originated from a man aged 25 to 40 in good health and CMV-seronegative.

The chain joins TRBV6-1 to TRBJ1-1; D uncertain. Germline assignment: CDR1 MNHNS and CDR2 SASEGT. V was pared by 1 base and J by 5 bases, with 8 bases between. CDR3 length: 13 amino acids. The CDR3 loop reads CASSEVRVTEAFF. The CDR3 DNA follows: TGTGCCAGCAGTGAAGTCCGGGTAACTGAAGCTTTCTTT.

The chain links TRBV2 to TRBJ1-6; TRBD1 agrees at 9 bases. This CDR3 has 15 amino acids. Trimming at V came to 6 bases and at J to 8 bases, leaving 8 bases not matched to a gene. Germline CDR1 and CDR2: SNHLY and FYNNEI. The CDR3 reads CASSEETGGYSPLHF. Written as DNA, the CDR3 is TGTGCCAGCAGCGAGGAGACAGGGGGATATTCACCCCTCCACTTT.

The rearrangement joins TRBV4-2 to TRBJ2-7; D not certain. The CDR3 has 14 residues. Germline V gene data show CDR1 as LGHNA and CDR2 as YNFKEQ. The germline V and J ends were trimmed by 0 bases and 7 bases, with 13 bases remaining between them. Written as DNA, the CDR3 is TGTGCCAGCAGCCAAGATCTCTCTAGAAAGGAGCAGTACTTC. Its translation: CASSQDLSRKEQYF.

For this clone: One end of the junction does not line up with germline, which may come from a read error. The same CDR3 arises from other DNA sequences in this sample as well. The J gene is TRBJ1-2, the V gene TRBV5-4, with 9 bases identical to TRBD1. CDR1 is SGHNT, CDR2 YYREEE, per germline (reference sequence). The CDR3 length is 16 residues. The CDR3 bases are TGTGCCAGTAGCTTGCCCGGGACAGGGAGGAGCTATGGCTACACCTTC. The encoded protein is CASSLPGTGRSYGYTF.

CDR3 nucleotides: TGTGCCATCAGTGAAACGGACAACTACTACGAGCAGTACTTC. Encoded protein: CAISETDNYYEQYF. The chain joins TRBV10-3 to TRBJ2-5, with a possible D match to TRBD1 (5 bases). The closer fit of TRBJ2-7 to the DNA end suggests the J call may be wrong. The CDR3 length is 14 residues. Germline V gene sequence: CDR1 ENHRY, CDR2 SYGVKD.

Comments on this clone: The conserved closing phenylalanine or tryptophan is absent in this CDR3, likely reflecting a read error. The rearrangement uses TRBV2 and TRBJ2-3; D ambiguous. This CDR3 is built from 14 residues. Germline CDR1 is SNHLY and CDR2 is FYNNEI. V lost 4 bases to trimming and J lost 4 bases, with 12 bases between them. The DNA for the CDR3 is TGTGCCAGCAGTGCTCAGCTTGGGGCAGATACGCAGTATCTT. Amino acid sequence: CASSAQLGADTQYL.